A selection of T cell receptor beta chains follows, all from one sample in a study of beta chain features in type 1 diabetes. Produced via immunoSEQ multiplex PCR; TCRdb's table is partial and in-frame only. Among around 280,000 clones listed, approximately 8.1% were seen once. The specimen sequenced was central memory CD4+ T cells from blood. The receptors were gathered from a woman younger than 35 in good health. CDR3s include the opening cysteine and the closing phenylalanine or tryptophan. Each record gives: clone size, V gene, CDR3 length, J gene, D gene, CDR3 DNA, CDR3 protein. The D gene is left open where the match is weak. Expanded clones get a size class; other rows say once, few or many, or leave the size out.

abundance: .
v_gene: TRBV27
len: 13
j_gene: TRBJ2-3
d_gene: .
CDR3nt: TGTGCCAGCAGGAAATCAAGTCCAGATACGCAGTATTTT
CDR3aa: CASRKSSPDTQYF

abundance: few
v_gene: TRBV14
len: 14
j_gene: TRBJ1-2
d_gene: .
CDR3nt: TGTGCCAGCAGCCAAGAGGGCAGGTTCGGTGGCTACACCTTC
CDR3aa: CASSQEGRFGGYTF

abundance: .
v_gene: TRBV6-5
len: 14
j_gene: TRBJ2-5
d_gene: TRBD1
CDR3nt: TGTGCCAGCAGGGAGGACAGGTGGATAGAGACCCAGTACTTC
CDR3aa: CASREDRWIETQYF

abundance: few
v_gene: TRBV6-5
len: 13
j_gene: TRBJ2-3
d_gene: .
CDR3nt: TGTGCCAGCAGTTCTCTGGCTTGGGATACGCAGTATTTT
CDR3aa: CASSSLAWDTQYF

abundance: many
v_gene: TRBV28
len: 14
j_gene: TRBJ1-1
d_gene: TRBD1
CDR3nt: TGTGCCAGCAGTCCCCGGACAGGGAACACTGAAGCTTTCTTT
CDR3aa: CASSPRTGNTEAFF

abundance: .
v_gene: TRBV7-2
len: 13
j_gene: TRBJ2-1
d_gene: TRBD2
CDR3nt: TGTGCCAGCAGCTCGGGGCTAGCGGGGGAGCAGTTCTTC
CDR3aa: CASSSGLAGEQFF

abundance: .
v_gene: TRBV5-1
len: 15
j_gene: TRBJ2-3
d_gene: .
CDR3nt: TGCGCCAGCAGCTTGATTTCAGGAACCACAGATACGCAGTATTTT
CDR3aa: CASSLISGTTDTQYF

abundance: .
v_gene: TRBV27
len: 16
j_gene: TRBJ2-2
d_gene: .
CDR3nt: TGTGCCAGCAGTTTACCCCGGGGGTCGGGCACCGGGGAGCTGTTTTTT
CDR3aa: CASSLPRGSGTGELFF

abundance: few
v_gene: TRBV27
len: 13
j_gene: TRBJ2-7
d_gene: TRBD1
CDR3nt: TGTGCCAGCAGTTACAGGGGGAACTACGAGCAGTACTTC
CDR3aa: CASSYRGNYEQYF

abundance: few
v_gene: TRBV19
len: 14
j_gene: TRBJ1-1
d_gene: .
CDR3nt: TGTGCCAGTAGTATGGGCAGGGTGAACACTGAAGCTTTCTTT
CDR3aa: CASSMGRVNTEAFF

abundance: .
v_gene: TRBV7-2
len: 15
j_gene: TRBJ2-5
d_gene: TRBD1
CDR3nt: TGTGCCAGCAGCTCACAGGGGCTCCTATCAGAGACCCAGTACTTC
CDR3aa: CASSSQGLLSETQYF

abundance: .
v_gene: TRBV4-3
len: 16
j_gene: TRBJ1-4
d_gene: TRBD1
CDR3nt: TGCGCCAGCAGCCAGGGACAGGGGGTTTCTAATGAAAAACTGTTTTTT
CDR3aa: CASSQGQGVSNEKLFF

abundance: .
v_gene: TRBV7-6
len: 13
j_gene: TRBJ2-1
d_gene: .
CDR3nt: TGTGCCAGCAGCTTGAATACCTACAATGAGCAGTTCTTC
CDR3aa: CASSLNTYNEQFF

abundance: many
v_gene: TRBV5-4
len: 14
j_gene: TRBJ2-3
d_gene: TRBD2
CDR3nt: TGTGCCAGCAGTCCGGGACTAGCAGGAGATACGCAGTATTTT
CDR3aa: CASSPGLAGDTQYF

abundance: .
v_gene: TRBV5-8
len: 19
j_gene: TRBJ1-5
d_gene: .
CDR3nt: TGTGCCAGCAGCTTGATCCAGGGGTCGCGGGGGCTCGGCAATCAGCCCCAGCATTTT
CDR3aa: CASSLIQGSRGLGNQPQHF

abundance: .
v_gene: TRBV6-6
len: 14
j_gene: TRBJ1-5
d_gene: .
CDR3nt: TGTGCCAGCAGGTCCCTTAGTAGCAATCAGCCCCAGCATTTT
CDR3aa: CASRSLSSNQPQHF

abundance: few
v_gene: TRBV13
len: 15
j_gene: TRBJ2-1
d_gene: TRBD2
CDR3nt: TGTGCCAGCAGCACGGGACTAGCGGGGGCCGACGAGCAGTTCTTC
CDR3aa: CASSTGLAGADEQFF

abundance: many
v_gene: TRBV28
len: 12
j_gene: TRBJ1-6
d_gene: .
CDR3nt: TGTGCCAGCAGCCCTGCCCTTACACCCCTCCACTTT
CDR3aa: CASSPALTPLHF

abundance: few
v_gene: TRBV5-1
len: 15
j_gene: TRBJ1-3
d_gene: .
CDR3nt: TGCGCCAGCAGCTTGGAAGGGAGCGCTGGAAACACCATATATTTT
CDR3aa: CASSLEGSAGNTIYF

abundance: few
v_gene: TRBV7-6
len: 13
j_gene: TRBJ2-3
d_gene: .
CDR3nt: TGTGCCAGCAGCTTGGGCTGGACAGATACGCAGTATTTT
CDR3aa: CASSLGWTDTQYF

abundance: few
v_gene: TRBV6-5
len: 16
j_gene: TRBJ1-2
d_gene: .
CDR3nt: TGTGCCAGCAGTTACTCGGTGGGGAAAATAGGCTATGGCTACACCTTC
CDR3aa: CASSYSVGKIGYGYTF

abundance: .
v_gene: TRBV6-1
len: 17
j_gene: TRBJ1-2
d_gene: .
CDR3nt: TGTGCCAGCAGTGCGTACCCCGCCGGCTCGTCTAACTATGGCTACACCTTC
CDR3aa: CASSAYPAGSSNYGYTF

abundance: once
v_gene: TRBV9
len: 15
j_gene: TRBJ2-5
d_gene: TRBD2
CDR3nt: TGTGCCAGCAGCTCAAACCCGGGACTAGGAGAGACCCAGTACTTC
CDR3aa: CASSSNPGLGETQYF

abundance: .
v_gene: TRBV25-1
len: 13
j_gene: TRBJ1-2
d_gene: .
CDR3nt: TGTGCCAGCAGTGACGACCACAACTATGGCTACACCTTC
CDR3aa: CASSDDHNYGYTF

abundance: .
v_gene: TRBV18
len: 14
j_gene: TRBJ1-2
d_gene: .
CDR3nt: TGTGCCAGCTCACCGCTGGGACGGAACTATGGCTACACCTTC
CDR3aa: CASSPLGRNYGYTF

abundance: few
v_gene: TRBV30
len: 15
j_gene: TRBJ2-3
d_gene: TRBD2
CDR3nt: TGTGCCTGGAGTGTATTGGGGGGGTACACAGATACGCAGTATTTT
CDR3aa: CAWSVLGGYTDTQYF

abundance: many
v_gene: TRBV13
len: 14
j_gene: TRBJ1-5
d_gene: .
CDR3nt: TGTGCCAGCAGCTACCGAGGAAGCAATCAGCCCCAGCATTTT
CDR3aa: CASSYRGSNQPQHF

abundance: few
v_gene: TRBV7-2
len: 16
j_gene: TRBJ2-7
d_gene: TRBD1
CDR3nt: TGTGCCAGCAGCTCGTCATACGGGACAGGGTCCTACGAGCAGTACTTC
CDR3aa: CASSSSYGTGSYEQYF

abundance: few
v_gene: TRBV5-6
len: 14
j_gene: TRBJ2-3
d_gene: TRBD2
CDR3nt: TGTGCCAGCGCACAGCGGGAGGCCACAGATACGCAGTATTTT
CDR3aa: CASAQREATDTQYF

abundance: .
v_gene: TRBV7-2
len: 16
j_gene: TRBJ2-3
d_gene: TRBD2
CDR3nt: TGTGCCAGCAGCTGGGGACTAGACTCGGGCACAGATACGCAGTATTTT
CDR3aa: CASSWGLDSGTDTQYF

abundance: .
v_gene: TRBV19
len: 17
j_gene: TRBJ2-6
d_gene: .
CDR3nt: TGTGCCAGTACTAACACCCCGGGGCCGAGTGGGGCCAACGTCCTGACTTTC
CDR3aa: CASTNTPGPSGANVLTF

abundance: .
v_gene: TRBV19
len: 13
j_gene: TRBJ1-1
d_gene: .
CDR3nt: TGTGCCAGTAGTATAGATGCGCGGTTTGAAGCTTTCTTT
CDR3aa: CASSIDARFEAFF

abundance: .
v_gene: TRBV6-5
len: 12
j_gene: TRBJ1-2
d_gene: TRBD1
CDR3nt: TGTGCCAGTACAGGGGGCGCGTATGGCTACACCTTC
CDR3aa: CASTGGAYGYTF

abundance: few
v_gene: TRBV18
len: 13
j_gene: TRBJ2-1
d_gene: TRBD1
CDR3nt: TGTGCCAGCTCGGGACAGCCCTACAATGAGCAGTTCTTC
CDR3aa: CASSGQPYNEQFF

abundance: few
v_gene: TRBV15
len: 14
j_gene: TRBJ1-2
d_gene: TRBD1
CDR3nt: TGTGCCACCAGCAGAGATGACAGGGGCTATGGCTACACCTTC
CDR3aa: CATSRDDRGYGYTF

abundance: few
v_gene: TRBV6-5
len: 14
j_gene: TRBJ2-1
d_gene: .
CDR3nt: TGTGCCAGCAGCAGGGACTTCTCCAACAATGAGCAGTTCTTC
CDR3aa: CASSRDFSNNEQFF

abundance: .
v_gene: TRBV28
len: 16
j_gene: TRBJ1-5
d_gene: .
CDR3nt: TGTGCCAGCAGTTCCCCGAGGGCAGGGGGCAATCAGCCCCAGCATTTT
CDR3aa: CASSSPRAGGNQPQHF

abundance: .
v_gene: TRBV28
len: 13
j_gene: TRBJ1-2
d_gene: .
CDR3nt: TGTGCCAGCTCGGACAGCTTTACCTATGGCTACACCTTC
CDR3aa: CASSDSFTYGYTF

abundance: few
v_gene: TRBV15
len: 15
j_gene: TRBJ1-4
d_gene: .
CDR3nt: TGTGCCACCAGCAGAGATCAACAGAGGCCTGGGAAACTGTTTTTT
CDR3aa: CATSRDQQRPGKLFF

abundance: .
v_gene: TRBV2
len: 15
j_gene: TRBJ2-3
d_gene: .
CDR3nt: TGTGCCAGCAGTACCGGGCCTACTAGCACAGATACGCAGTATTTT
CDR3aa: CASSTGPTSTDTQYF

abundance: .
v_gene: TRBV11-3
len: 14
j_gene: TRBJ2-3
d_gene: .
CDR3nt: TGTGCCAGCAGCTTAGGGACTATTGCAGATACGCAGTATTTT
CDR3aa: CASSLGTIADTQYF

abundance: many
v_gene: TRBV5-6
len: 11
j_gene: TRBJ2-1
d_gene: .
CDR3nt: TGTGCCAGCAGCACATACAATGAGCAGTTCTTC
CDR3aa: CASSTYNEQFF

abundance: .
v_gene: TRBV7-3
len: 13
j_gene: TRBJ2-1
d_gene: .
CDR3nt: TGTGCCAGCAGCTTGAATCACTACAATGAGCAGTTCTTC
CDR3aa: CASSLNHYNEQFF

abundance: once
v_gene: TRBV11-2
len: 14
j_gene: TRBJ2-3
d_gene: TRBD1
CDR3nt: TGTGCCAGCAGCCCGGACAGGGACACAGATACGCAGTATTTT
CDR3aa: CASSPDRDTDTQYF

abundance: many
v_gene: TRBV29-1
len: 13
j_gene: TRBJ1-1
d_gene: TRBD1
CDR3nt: TGCAGCGCCAACAGGGGGCGGGACACTGAAGCTTTCTTT
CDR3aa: CSANRGRDTEAFF

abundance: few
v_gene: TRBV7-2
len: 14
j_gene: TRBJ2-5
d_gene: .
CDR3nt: TGTGCCAGCAGCTTAGGCTCAGTCCAAGAGACCCAGTACTTC
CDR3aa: CASSLGSVQETQYF

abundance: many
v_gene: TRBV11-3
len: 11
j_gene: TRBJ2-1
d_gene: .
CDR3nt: TGTGCCAGCAGCCCGGTCCGGGAGCAGTTCTTC
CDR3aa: CASSPVREQFF

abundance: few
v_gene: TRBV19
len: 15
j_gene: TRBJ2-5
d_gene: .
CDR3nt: TGTGCCAGTAGTAGATTTACGACAGCCCAAGAGACCCAGTACTTC
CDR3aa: CASSRFTTAQETQYF

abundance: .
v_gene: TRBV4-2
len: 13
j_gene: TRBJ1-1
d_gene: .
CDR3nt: TGTGCCAGCAGCCCCTTGATGAACACTGAAGCTTTCTTT
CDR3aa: CASSPLMNTEAFF

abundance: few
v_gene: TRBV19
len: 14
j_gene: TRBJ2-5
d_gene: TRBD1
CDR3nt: TGTGCCAGCAGACAGGGAAAGTACCAAGAGACCCAGTACTTC
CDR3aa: CASRQGKYQETQYF

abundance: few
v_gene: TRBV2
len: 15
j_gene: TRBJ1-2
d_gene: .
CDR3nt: TGTGCCAGCAGTGAAAAACCGAGGGCAGGGAATGGCTACACCTTC
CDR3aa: CASSEKPRAGNGYTF

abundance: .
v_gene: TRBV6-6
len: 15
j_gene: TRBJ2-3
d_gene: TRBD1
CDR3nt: TGTGCCAGCAGTTACCGACAGGGTAGCACAGATACGCAGTATTTT
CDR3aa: CASSYRQGSTDTQYF

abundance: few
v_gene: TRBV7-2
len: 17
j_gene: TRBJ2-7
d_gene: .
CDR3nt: TGTGCCAGCAGCTTGAGAGGCTCCCCTCAGGGTGGCTACGAGCAGTACTTC
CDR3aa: CASSLRGSPQGGYEQYF

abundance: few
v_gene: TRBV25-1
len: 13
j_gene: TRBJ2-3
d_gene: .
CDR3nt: TGTGCCAGCAGTCAATCTAGCCCAGATACGCAGTATTTT
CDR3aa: CASSQSSPDTQYF

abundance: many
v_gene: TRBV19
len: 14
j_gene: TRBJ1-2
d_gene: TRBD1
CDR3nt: TGTGCCAGTAGTATCCTTTCAGGGGGCTATGGCTACACCTTC
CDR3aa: CASSILSGGYGYTF

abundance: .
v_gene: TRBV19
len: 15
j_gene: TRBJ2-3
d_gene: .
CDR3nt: TGTGCCAGTAGTGGGGGCTGGATCTTGACAGATACGCAGTATTTT
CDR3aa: CASSGGWILTDTQYF

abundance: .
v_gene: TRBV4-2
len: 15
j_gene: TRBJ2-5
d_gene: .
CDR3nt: TGTGCCAGCAGCCAGACTACAGCGGAATCGGAGACCCAGTACTTC
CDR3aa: CASSQTTAESETQYF

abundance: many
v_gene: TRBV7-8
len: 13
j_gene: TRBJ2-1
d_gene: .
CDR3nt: TGTGCCAGCAGCTTAGCTAATAAGAGACAGCAGTTCTTC
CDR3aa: CASSLANKRQQFF

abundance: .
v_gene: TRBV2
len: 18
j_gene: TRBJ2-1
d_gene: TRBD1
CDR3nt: TGTGCCAGCAGAGGACCGGGACAGGGGAGATCTTTTTCTGATGAGCAGTTCTTC
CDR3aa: CASRGPGQGRSFSDEQFF

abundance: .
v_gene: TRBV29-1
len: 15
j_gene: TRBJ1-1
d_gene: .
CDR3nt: TGCAGCGCAGACAGTGAGGGGAGAATGAACACTGAAGCTTTCTTT
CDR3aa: CSADSEGRMNTEAFF